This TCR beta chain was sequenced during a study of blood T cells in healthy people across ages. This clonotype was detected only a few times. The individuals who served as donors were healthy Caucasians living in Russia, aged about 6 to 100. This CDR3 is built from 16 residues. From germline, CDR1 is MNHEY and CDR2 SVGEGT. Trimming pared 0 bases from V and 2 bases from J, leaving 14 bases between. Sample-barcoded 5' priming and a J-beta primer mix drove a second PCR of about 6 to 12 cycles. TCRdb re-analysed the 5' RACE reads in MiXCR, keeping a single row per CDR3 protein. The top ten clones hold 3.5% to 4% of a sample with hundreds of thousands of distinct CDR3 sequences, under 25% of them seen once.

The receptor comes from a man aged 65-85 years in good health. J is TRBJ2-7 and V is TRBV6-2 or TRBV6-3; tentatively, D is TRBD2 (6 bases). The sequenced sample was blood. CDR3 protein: CASSYSIGSNPYEQYF. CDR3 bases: TGTGCCAGCAGTTACTCGATCGGGAGTAATCCCTACGAGCAGTACTTC.